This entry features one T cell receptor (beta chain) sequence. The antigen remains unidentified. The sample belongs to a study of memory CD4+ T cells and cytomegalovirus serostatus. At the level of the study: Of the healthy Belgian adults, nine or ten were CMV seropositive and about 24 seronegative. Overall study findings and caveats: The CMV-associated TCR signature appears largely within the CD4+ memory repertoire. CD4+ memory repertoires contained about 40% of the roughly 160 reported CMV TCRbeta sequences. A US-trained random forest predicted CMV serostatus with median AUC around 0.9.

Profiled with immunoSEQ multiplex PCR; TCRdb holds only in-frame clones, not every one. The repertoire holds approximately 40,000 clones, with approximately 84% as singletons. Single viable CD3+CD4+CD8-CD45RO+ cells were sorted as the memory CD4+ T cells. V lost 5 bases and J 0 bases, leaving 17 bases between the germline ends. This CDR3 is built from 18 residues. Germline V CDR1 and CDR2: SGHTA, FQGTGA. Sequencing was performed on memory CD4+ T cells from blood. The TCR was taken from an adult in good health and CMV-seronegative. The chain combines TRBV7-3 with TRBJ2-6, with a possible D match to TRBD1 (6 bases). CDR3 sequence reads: CASSPRQASSSGANVLTF. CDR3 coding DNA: TGTGCCAGCAGCCCGCGACAGGCCTCGTCCTCTGGGGCCAACGTCCTGACTTTC.